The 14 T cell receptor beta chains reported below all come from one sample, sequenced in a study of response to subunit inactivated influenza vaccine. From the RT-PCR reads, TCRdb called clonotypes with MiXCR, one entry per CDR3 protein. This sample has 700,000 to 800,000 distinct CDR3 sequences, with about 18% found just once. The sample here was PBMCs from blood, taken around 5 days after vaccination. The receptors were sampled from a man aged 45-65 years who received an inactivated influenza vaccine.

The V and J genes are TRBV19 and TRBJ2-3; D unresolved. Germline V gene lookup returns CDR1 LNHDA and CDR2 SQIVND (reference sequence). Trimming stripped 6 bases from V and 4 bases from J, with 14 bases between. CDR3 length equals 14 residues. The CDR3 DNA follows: TGTGCCAGTAGACGGGCCGCGAGCGCAGATACGCAGTATTTT. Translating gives CASRRAASADTQYF.

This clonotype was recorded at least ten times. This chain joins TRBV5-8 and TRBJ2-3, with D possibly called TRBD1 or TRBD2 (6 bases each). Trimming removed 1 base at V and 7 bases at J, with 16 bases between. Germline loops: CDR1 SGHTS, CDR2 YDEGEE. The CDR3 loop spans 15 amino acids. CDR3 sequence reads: CASSLSGGLRYTQYF. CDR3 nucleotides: TGTGCCAGCAGCTTGTCCGGGGGCCTCCGCTATACGCAGTATTTT.

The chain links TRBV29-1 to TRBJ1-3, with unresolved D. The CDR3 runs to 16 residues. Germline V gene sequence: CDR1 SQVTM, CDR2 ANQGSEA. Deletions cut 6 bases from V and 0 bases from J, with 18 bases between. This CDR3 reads CSVGTREGFSGNTIYF. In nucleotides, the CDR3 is TGCAGCGTCGGCACGAGAGAGGGCTTCTCTGGAAACACCATATATTTT.

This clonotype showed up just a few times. The CDR3 loop reads CASSLDRAYGYTF. Written as DNA, the CDR3 is TGCGCCAGCAGCTTGGACAGGGCCTATGGCTACACCTTC. The chain is built from TRBV5-1 and TRBJ1-2; TRBD1 is a possible D gene (6 bases). This CDR3 region has 13 residues. Germline-derived CDR1 and CDR2 are SGHRS and YFSETQ. V lost 0 bases and J 4 bases, leaving 7 bases between the germline ends. The complete variable domain, with remaining parts taken from reference TRBV5-1 and TRBJ1-2, reads KAGVTQTPRYLIKTRGQQVTLSCSPISGHRSVSWYQQTPGQGLQFLFEYFSETQRNKGNFPGRFSGRQFSNSRSEMNVSTLELGDSALYLCASSLDRAYGYTFGSGTRLTVV.

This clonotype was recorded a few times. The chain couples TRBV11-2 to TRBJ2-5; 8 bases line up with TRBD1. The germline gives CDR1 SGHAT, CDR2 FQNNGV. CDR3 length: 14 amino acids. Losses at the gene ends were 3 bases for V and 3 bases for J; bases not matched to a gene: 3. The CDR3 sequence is CASSFGTGKETQYF. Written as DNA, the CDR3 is TGTGCCAGCAGCTTCGGGACAGGAAAAGAGACCCAGTACTTC.

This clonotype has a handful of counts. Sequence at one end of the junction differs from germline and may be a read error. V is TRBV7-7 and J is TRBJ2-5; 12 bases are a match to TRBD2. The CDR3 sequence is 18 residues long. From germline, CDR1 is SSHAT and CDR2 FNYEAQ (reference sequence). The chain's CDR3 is CASSSVTASGGAVETQYF. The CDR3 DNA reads TGTGCTAGCAGTTCAGTGACCGCTAGCGGGGGGGCCGTAGAGACCCAGTACTTC.

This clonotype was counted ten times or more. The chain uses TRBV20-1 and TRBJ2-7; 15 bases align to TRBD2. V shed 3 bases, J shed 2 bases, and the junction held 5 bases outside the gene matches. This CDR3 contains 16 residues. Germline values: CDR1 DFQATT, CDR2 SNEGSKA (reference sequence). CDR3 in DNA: TGCAGTGCTAGCAGGACTAGCGGGAGGGCCGCCTACGAGCAGTACTTC. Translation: CSASRTSGRAAYEQYF.

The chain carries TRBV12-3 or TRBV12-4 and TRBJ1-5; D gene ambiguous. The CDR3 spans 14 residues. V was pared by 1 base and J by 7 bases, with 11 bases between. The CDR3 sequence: CASSLGYGRQPQHF. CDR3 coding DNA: TGTGCCAGCAGTTTAGGGTATGGTAGGCAGCCCCAGCATTTT.

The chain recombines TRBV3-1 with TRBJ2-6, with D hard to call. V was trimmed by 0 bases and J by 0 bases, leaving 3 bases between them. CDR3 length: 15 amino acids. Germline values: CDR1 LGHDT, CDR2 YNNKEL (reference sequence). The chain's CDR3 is CASSQDTSGANVLTF. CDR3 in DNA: TGTGCCAGCAGCCAAGACACCTCTGGGGCCAACGTCCTGACTTTC.

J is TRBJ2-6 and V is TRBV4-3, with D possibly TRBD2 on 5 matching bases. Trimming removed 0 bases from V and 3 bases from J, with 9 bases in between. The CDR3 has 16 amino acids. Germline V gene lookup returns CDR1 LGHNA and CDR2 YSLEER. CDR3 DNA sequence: TGCGCCAGCAGCCAAGATCCCGGGGTTGGGGCCAACGTCCTGACTTTC. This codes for CASSQDPGVGANVLTF.

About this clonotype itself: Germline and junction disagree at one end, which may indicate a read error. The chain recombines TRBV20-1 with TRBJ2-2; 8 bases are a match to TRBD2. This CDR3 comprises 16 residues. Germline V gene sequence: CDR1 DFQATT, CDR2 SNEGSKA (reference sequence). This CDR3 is CSARDLGGGNTGELYF. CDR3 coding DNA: TGCAGTGCTAGAGATCTAGGCGGGGGGAACACCGGGGAGCTGTATTTT.

CDR3: CASSQLPSTDSYNEQFF. The CDR3 DNA reads TGTGCCAGCAGCCAACTACCTAGCACTGATTCCTACAATGAGCAGTTCTTC. The J gene is TRBJ2-1, the V gene TRBV4-2; D may be TRBD2 (5 bases). Germline V gene data show CDR1 as LGHNA and CDR2 as YNFKEQ. Trimming stripped 2 bases from V and 1 base from J, with 15 bases between. The CDR3 covers 17 residues.

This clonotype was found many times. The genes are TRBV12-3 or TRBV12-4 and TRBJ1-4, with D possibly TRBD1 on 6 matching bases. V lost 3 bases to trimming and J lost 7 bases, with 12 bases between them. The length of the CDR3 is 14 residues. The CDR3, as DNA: TGTGCCAGCAGTTTTTTTGGGGGCAGTGAAAAACTGTTTTTT. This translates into CASSFFGGSEKLFF.

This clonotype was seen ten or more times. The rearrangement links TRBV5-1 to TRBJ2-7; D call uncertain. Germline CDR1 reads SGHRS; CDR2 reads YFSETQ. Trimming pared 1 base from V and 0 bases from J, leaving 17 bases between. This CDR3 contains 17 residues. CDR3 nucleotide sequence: TGCGCCAGCAGCTTGCAAGGGCAGTCCTTTAGCTCCTACGAGCAGTACTTC. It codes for CASSLQGQSFSSYEQYF.